This TCR beta chain was recovered during a study of PD-L1 blockade in urothelial cancer. The time point is: peripheral blood 6 weeks after treatment start. Germline loops: CDR1 SGHTA, CDR2 FQGNSA. The CDR3 consists of 14 residues. Germline trimming cut 3 bases from V and 10 bases from J; bases unmatched to any gene: 4. Notes on this clone: Its antigen is currently unknown.

TCRdb's copy holds only in-frame clones and misses some; the assay was immunoSEQ multiplex PCR. The sample consists of over 100,000 clones, approximately 89% of them appearing once. General study results and limits: Sub-median blood TCR clonality before treatment predicted longer survival.

The clonotype comes from a man aged 60-69 years with urothelial cancer. The genes are TRBV7-2 and TRBJ2-1; 12 bases are shared with TRBD2. The sequencing used PBMCs, collected around atezolizumab (anti-PD-L1) treatment. The CDR3 is CASSFAGTSGEQFF. The DNA of the CDR3 is TGTGCCAGCAGCTTTGCCGGGACTAGCGGGGAGCAGTTCTTC.